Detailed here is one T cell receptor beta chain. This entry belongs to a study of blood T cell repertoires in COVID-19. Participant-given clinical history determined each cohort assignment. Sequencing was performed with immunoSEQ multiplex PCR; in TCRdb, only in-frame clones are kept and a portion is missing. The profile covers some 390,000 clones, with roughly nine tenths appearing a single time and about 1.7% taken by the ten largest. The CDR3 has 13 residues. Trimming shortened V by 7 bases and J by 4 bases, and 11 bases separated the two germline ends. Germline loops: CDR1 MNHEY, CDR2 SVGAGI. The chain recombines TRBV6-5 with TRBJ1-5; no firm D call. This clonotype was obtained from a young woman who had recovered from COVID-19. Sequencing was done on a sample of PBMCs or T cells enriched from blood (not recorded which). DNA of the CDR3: TGTGCCAGCACCTTCTCGGGGAATCAGCCCCAGCATTTT. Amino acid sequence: CASTFSGNQPQHF.